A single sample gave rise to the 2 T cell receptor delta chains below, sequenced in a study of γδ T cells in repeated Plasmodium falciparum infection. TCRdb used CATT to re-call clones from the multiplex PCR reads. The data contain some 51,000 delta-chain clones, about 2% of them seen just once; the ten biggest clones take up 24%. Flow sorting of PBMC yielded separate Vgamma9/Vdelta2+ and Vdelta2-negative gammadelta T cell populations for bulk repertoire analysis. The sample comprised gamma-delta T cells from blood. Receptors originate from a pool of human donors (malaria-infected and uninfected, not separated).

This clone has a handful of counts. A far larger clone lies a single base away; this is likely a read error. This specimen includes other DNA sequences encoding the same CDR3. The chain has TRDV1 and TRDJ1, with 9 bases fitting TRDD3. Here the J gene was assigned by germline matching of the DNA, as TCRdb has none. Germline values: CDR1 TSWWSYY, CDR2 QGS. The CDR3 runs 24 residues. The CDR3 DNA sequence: TGCGCTCTTGGGGAACGGCTCATCCTACTTAACCAAGTAGCTGGGGGATTTAGGGCCGATAAACTCATCTTT. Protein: CALGERLILLNQVAGGFRADKLIF.

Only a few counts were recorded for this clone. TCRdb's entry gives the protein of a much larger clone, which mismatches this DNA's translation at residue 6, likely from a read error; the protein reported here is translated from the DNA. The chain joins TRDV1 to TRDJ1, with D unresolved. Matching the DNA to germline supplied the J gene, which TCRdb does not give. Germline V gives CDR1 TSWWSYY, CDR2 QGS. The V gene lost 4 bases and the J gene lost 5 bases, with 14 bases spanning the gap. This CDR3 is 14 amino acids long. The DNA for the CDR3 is TGTGCTCTTGGGGTCTCAAATGTGCCGGATAAACTCATCTTT. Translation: CALGVSNVPDKLIF.